This T cell receptor beta chain was captured by sequencing in a study of blood T cells in healthy people across ages. General study points: Diversity figures based on one million T cells were deemed too low.

Germline V gene data show CDR1 as DFQATT and CDR2 as SNEGSKA (reference sequence). V lost 2 bases to trimming and J lost 2 bases; unmatched junction nucleotides: 2. The CDR3 covers 14 residues. Researchers isolated at least 7 million PBMCs per sample. Total RNA extracted from each sample amounted to at least 5.5 micrograms. PCR was performed a second time for about 6 to 12 cycles using a sample-barcoded 5' primer and a J-beta primer mix. CDR3-containing paired-end reads numbered at least 2.5 million in each sample. Via MiXCR, TCRdb re-called the 5' RACE reads, giving one row per CDR3 protein. Among approximately 1,000,000 distinct CDR3 sequences, around two fifths were seen once, and the ten largest hold 10% to 15%. About this clonotype itself: Its target is not known.

The chain employs TRBV20-1 and TRBJ2-1; 8 nucleotides align to TRBD2. Sequenced input: blood. This sequence was found in a man between 18 and 29 years old in good health. The chain's CDR3 is CSARRAGAYNEQFF. CDR3 coding DNA: TGCAGTGCTAGAAGAGCGGGGGCCTACAATGAGCAGTTCTTC.